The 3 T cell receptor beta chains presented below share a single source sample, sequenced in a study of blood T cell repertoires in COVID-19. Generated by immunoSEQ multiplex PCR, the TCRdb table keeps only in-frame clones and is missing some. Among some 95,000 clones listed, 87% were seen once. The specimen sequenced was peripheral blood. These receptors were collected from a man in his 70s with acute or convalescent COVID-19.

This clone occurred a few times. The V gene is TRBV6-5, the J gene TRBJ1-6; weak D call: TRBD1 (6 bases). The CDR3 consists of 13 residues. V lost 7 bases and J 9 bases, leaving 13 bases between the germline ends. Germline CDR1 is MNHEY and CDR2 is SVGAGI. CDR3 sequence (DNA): TGTGCCAGCACGAAGGGGGTTGGTTCACCCCTCCACTTT. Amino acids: CASTKGVGSPLHF.

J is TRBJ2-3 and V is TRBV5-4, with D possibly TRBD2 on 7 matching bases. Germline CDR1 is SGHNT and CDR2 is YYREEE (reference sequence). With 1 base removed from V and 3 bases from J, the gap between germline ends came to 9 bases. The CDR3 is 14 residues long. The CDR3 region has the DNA TGTGCCAGCAGCTTGAGGGGGGGAACAGATACGCAGTATTTT. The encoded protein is CASSLRGGTDTQYF.

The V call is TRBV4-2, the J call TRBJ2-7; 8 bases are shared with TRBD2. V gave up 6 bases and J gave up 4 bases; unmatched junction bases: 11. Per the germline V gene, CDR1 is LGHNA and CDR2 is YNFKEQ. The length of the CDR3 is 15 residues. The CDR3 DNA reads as TGTGCCAGCAGTCCACTAGCGGTTAGTCTTTACGAGCAGTACTTC. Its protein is CASSPLAVSLYEQYF.